Listed below are T cell receptor beta chains from one sample, sequenced in a study of siplizumab effects on memory and regulatory T cells. The data were produced by immunoSEQ multiplex PCR, yet TCRdb's version contains in-frame clones alone and is incomplete. The data hold 15,000 to 20,000 clones, with 44% observed a single time. For these TCRs, the target antigens are not known. The sample comprised CFSE-low (dividing) CD4+ T cells sorted from an allogeneic mixed lymphocyte reaction. These TCRs come from a human donor in good health; the cells came from an allogeneic mixed lymphocyte reaction. Some clones in this sample may be carry-over from other donors' samples. The CDR3 runs from the conserved cysteine through the conserved F or W. A D gene is named only where the DNA matches it firmly. Clone size appears in some rows only: once, few, many, or a class for an expanded clone.

CDR3nt: TGTGCCAGCAGGGAGGAAAAGGACTATACTAGCACAGATACGCAGTATTTT
CDR3aa: CASREEKDYTSTDTQYF
abundance: .
j_gene: TRBJ2-3
v_gene: TRBV2
d_gene: .

CDR3nt: TGTGCCAGCAGCTCCCCGGGACTAGGCTCCTACGAGCAGTACTTC
CDR3aa: CASSSPGLGSYEQYF
abundance: once
j_gene: TRBJ2-7
v_gene: TRBV7-9
d_gene: TRBD2

CDR3nt: TGTGCCAGCAGTGAATATGGGCGGGACAGGGCAGAGGGCTACACCTTC
CDR3aa: CASSEYGRDRAEGYTF
abundance: .
j_gene: TRBJ1-2
v_gene: TRBV25-1
d_gene: TRBD1

CDR3nt: TGTGCCAGCAGTTCAGACAGGTGGGATGGCTACACCTTC
CDR3aa: CASSSDRWDGYTF
abundance: medium-sized
j_gene: TRBJ1-2
v_gene: TRBV6-6
d_gene: .

CDR3nt: TGTGCCAGCAGCGCAGGACAAGGTTCACACAATGAGCAGTTCTTC
CDR3aa: CASSAGQGSHNEQFF
abundance: .
j_gene: TRBJ2-1
v_gene: TRBV7-6
d_gene: .

CDR3nt: TGTGCCAGCAGCTTAGTAGGGCGTGAGCAGTTCTTC
CDR3aa: CASSLVGREQFF
abundance: .
j_gene: TRBJ2-1
v_gene: TRBV7-6
d_gene: .

CDR3nt: TGTGCCAGCAGTGCCGAGGGGGGGCTAAGCTCCTACAATGAGCAGTTCTTC
CDR3aa: CASSAEGGLSSYNEQFF
abundance: many
j_gene: TRBJ2-1
v_gene: TRBV6-4
d_gene: .

CDR3nt: TGTGCCAGCAGCACCCCTAGCGGTACTAGCACAGATACGCAGTATTTT
CDR3aa: CASSTPSGTSTDTQYF
abundance: .
j_gene: TRBJ2-3
v_gene: TRBV5-5
d_gene: TRBD2

CDR3nt: TGTGCCAGCAGCTTAGAGATGGTACTAGCGGGGCAGTATTTT
CDR3aa: CASSLEMVLAGQYF
abundance: few
j_gene: TRBJ2-3
v_gene: TRBV11-2
d_gene: TRBD2

CDR3nt: TGTGCCAGCAGCTTGCAGGGGGCGCCCACTGAAGCTTTCTTT
CDR3aa: CASSLQGAPTEAFF
abundance: .
j_gene: TRBJ1-1
v_gene: TRBV7-8
d_gene: TRBD1

CDR3nt: TGTGCCAGCAGAAGAGGACAGGGGCACGGCGAGCAGTACTTC
CDR3aa: CASRRGQGHGEQYF
abundance: few
j_gene: TRBJ2-7
v_gene: TRBV6-1
d_gene: TRBD1

CDR3nt: TGTGCCAGCAGCTTAGGCGGCCTGGGAATGAACACTGAAGCTTTCTTT
CDR3aa: CASSLGGLGMNTEAFF
abundance: .
j_gene: TRBJ1-1
v_gene: TRBV7-9
d_gene: .

CDR3nt: TGTGCCAGCAGCTTCGATTGGGACAGGGGCGAAAAACTGTTTTTT
CDR3aa: CASSFDWDRGEKLFF
abundance: .
j_gene: TRBJ1-4
v_gene: TRBV5-4
d_gene: TRBD1

CDR3nt: TGCGCCAGCAGTGGGGGACTGGGACACAATGAGCAGTTCTTC
CDR3aa: CASSGGLGHNEQFF
abundance: few
j_gene: TRBJ2-1
v_gene: TRBV5-1
d_gene: .

CDR3nt: TGTGCCAGCAGTTACTCACGCTACGAGCAGTACTTC
CDR3aa: CASSYSRYEQYF
abundance: .
j_gene: TRBJ2-7
v_gene: TRBV6-5
d_gene: .

CDR3nt: TGTGCCAGCTCCCAAACCCGACCCAGTTTTGGGGGGAGGGATTACAATGAGCAGTTCTTC
CDR3aa: CASSQTRPSFGGRDYNEQFF
abundance: .
j_gene: TRBJ2-1
v_gene: TRBV18
d_gene: TRBD2

CDR3nt: TGTGCCAGCCTTACAGGGGGCTATGGCTACACCTTC
CDR3aa: CASLTGGYGYTF
abundance: .
j_gene: TRBJ1-2
v_gene: TRBV2
d_gene: TRBD1

CDR3nt: TGTGCCAGCAGCCTCCTAGCGGGAGCGTCAGATACGCAGTATTTT
CDR3aa: CASSLLAGASDTQYF
abundance: .
j_gene: TRBJ2-3
v_gene: TRBV2
d_gene: TRBD2

CDR3nt: TGTGCCAGCTCACAACTCCGCGGGAACACTGAAGCTTTCTTT
CDR3aa: CASSQLRGNTEAFF
abundance: .
j_gene: TRBJ1-1
v_gene: TRBV18
d_gene: .

CDR3nt: TGTGCCAGCAGTCCGGGTGTCTCCTACGAGCAGTACTTC
CDR3aa: CASSPGVSYEQYF
abundance: few
j_gene: TRBJ2-7
v_gene: TRBV6-1
d_gene: .

CDR3nt: TGTGCCAGCAGGGAAGGGGAGACCCAGTACTTC
CDR3aa: CASREGETQYF
abundance: .
j_gene: TRBJ2-5
v_gene: TRBV2
d_gene: .

CDR3nt: TGTGCCAGCAGCCCGGGTCTCTGGCAAGAGACCCAGTACTTC
CDR3aa: CASSPGLWQETQYF
abundance: few
j_gene: TRBJ2-5
v_gene: TRBV11-2
d_gene: .

CDR3nt: TGTGCCAGCAGCCCGGGACTAGCGGAACCCTACGAGCAGTACTTC
CDR3aa: CASSPGLAEPYEQYF
abundance: medium-sized
j_gene: TRBJ2-7
v_gene: TRBV7-9
d_gene: TRBD2

CDR3nt: TGTGCCAGCTGCGGGACAGGGGGTTCCTACGAGCAGTACTTC
CDR3aa: CASCGTGGSYEQYF
abundance: .
j_gene: TRBJ2-7
v_gene: TRBV28
d_gene: TRBD1

CDR3nt: TGTGCCAGTTCGGGACAGGGGGAATCTGGAAACACCATATATTTT
CDR3aa: CASSGQGESGNTIYF
abundance: few
j_gene: TRBJ1-3
v_gene: TRBV19
d_gene: TRBD1

CDR3nt: TGTGCCAGCAGCTTAGGCGGCCTAGCGAGAGTGGAGACCCAGTACTTC
CDR3aa: CASSLGGLARVETQYF
abundance: .
j_gene: TRBJ2-5
v_gene: TRBV5-8
d_gene: .

CDR3nt: TGCAGCGTTGAACCCCTCCCCGGAGGCTACACCTTC
CDR3aa: CSVEPLPGGYTF
abundance: .
j_gene: TRBJ1-2
v_gene: TRBV29-1
d_gene: .

CDR3nt: TGTGCCAGCAGTTCTTTTTTATCTACACAGGGGGGCTCCTACAATGAGCAGTTCTTC
CDR3aa: CASSSFLSTQGGSYNEQFF
abundance: .
j_gene: TRBJ2-1
v_gene: TRBV27
d_gene: TRBD1

CDR3nt: TGTGCCAGTAGTGTCGACAGACTCCTTACTTACACTGAAGCTTTCTTT
CDR3aa: CASSVDRLLTYTEAFF
abundance: medium-sized
j_gene: TRBJ1-1
v_gene: TRBV19
d_gene: .